One sample yielded the 18 T cell receptor beta chains listed below, sequenced in a study of blood T cell repertoires in COVID-19. Generated by immunoSEQ multiplex PCR, the TCRdb table keeps only in-frame clones and is missing some. Of 250,000 or so clones in the sample, 70% to 90% were seen once. Sequenced sample: PBMCs or T cells enriched from blood (not recorded which). These receptor sequences come from a man aged 25-40 years who had recovered from COVID-19.

The chain joins TRBV29-1 to TRBJ1-5; D possibly corresponds to TRBD1 (5 bases). CDR1 and CDR2 (germline): SQVTM, ANQGSEA. The CDR3 spans 13 residues. V lost 4 bases, J lost 2 bases, and 9 bases lay in between. CDR3 amino acids: CSVAAGGNQPQHF. The CDR3 DNA is TGCAGCGTTGCAGCGGGGGGCAATCAGCCCCAGCATTTT.

This clone was seen a single time. The chain links TRBV19 to TRBJ1-1, with a tentative D call TRBD1 (6 bases). The ends were cut back, 6 bases at V and 1 base at J, with 15 bases in the middle. The length of the CDR3 is 15 residues. The V gene's germline CDR1 is LNHDA and CDR2 SQIVND (reference sequence). CDR3 nucleotide sequence: TGTGCCAGTAGGAACACAGGGTATGCGAACACTGAAGCTTTCTTT. Protein product: CASRNTGYANTEAFF.

This chain uses TRBV3-1 (or the pseudogene TRBV3-2) with TRBJ2-3; the match to TRBD1 covers 7 bases. This CDR3 comprises 15 residues. Germline CDR1 LGHDT, CDR2 YNNKEL (reference sequence). The junction had 4 bases not matched to a gene; V was cut back by 4 bases and J by 0 bases. The DNA of the CDR3 is TGTGCCAGCAGCCGAGGGGGCCCCAGCACAGATACGCAGTATTTT. It translates to CASSRGGPSTDTQYF.

The chain uses TRBV19 and TRBJ2-2; no reliable D call. This CDR3 contains 11 residues. CDR1 LNHDA and CDR2 SQIVND come from the germline V gene (reference sequence). Trimming pared 9 bases from V and 6 bases from J, leaving 8 bases between. In nucleotides, the CDR3 is TGTGCCAGCATTGACTCCGGGGAGCTGTTTTTT. Protein sequence: CASIDSGELFF. The full variable domain, rest sourced from reference TRBV19 and TRBJ2-2, is DGGITQSPKYLFRKEGQNVTLSCEQNLNHDAMYWYRQDPGQGLRLIYYSQIVNDFQKGDIAEGYSVSREKKESFPLTVTSAQKNPTAFYLCASIDSGELFFGEGSRLTVL.

The V call is TRBV6-2 or TRBV6-3, the J call TRBJ1-2, with D possibly being TRBD1 (5 bases). The CDR3 runs to 15 residues. Per germline, CDR1 MNHEY and CDR2 SVGEGT. V dropped 2 bases and J dropped 4 bases, with 14 bases sitting between them. The CDR3 nucleotides read TGTGCCAGCAGTTACCTGGGGCAGGCACCCTATGGCTACACCTTC. It is translated as CASSYLGQAPYGYTF.

The chain uses TRBV6-6 and TRBJ1-6, with 10 nucleotides matching TRBD1. V was clipped by 5 bases and J by 4 bases; unmatched bases: 8. Germline V CDR1 and CDR2: MNHNY, SVGAGI (reference sequence). The CDR3 contains 17 residues. DNA of the CDR3: TGTGCCAGCAGTCAGAAACAGGGACAGGGGTATAATTCACCCCTCCACTTT. It is translated as CASSQKQGQGYNSPLHF.

The rearrangement links TRBV18 to TRBJ2-1; 8 bases are shared with TRBD2. The length of the CDR3 is 16 residues. The ends lost 3 bases at V and 9 bases at J; junction bases unmatched: 13. Germline V gene sequence: CDR1 KGHSH, CDR2 LQKENI. CDR3 nucleotides: TGTGCCAGCTCACCGACTCAGGGACTAGGCTCTGGTGAGCAGTTCTTC. Translation: CASSPTQGLGSGEQFF.

This clone came up once. V is TRBV30 and J is TRBJ1-1; perhaps TRBD1 as D (6 bases). The CDR3 consists of 14 residues. V lost 3 bases to trimming and J lost 5 bases, with 16 bases between them. The germline gives CDR1 GTSNPN, CDR2 SVGIG (reference sequence). The CDR3 reads CAWRGWAGETEAFF. CDR3 DNA sequence: TGTGCCTGGAGAGGGTGGGCAGGGGAGACTGAAGCTTTCTTT. The whole variable domain, remainder taken from reference TRBV30 and TRBJ1-1, is SQTIHQWPATLVQPVGSPLSLECTVEGTSNPNLYWYRQAAGRGLQLLFYSVGIGQISSEVPQNLSASRPQDRQFILSSKKLLLSDSGFYLCAWRGWAGETEAFFGQGTRLTVV.

The V call is TRBV6-5, the J call TRBJ2-7; 10 nucleotides agree with TRBD1. The CDR3 runs to 14 residues. V lost 7 bases to trimming and J lost 3 bases; unmatched junction nucleotides: 6. CDR1 and CDR2 (germline): MNHEY, SVGAGI. The CDR3 nucleotides are TGTGCCAGCATCAGGACAGGGGGAAACTACGAGCAGTACTTC. It yields the protein CASIRTGGNYEQYF.

In this sample, this clone turned up a few times. This sequence joins TRBV18 and TRBJ1-1; 7 nucleotides align to TRBD1. The germline V gene has CDR1 KGHSH and CDR2 LQKENI. The trim removed 3 bases at V and 5 bases at J, leaving 9 bases unmatched. CDR3 length equals 15 residues. In DNA form, the CDR3 reads TGTGCCAGCTCACCGACTTTAAGGGGGCGGACTGAAGCTTTCTTT. Translation gives CASSPTLRGRTEAFF.

The chain employs TRBV2 and TRBJ1-1, with 7 bases identical to TRBD1. Germline assignment: CDR1 SNHLY and CDR2 FYNNEI. The CDR3 contains 13 residues. V was pared by 2 bases and J by 4 bases, with 1 base of the junction left unmatched. The CDR3 sequence is CASSERGPTEAFF. CDR3 coding DNA: TGTGCCAGCAGTGAAAGGGGGCCCACTGAAGCTTTCTTT.

The count of this clone is one. The V and J genes are TRBV18 and TRBJ2-1; a weak D match, TRBD2 (5 bases). The V and J ends lost 0 bases and 6 bases respectively, with 12 bases between them. This CDR3 region has 15 residues. Germline loops: CDR1 KGHSH, CDR2 LQKENI. Written as DNA, the CDR3 is TGTGCCAGCTCACCACCGTCGGGAAGTGTCAATGAGCAGTTCTTC. Its protein product is CASSPPSGSVNEQFF.

The chain has TRBV11-2 and TRBJ2-7; 10 positions match TRBD2. With V trimmed by 0 bases and J by 1 base, 9 bases remained unmatched. The CDR3 covers 18 residues. Germline loops: CDR1 SGHAT, CDR2 FQNNGV. CDR3 nucleotide sequence: TGTGCCAGCAGCTTAGATTGGGCGACTAGCGGGCCGTCCTACGAGCAGTACTTC. Protein product: CASSLDWATSGPSYEQYF.

The chain recombines TRBV5-1 with TRBJ2-7; TRBD1 agrees at 9 bases. CDR1 and CDR2 from the germline V gene are SGHRS and YFSETQ. V trimming: 6 bases; J trimming: 6 bases; junction bases outside the gene matches: 10. This CDR3 has 14 residues. This CDR3 is CASKAGTGKGEQYF. The DNA of the CDR3 is TGCGCCAGCAAAGCCGGGACAGGGAAGGGCGAGCAGTACTTC.

The CDR3 is CASSFTGQDTQYF. CDR3 DNA sequence: TGTGCCAGCAGCTTTACAGGGCAAGATACGCAGTATTTT. The chain is built from TRBV11-2 and TRBJ2-3, with a weak D call TRBD1 (6 bases). The V gene lost 3 bases and the J gene lost 5 bases, with 9 bases spanning the gap. Germline CDR1 reads SGHAT; CDR2 reads FQNNGV. The CDR3 runs 13 residues.

The rearrangement links TRBV15 to TRBJ2-1, with 7 bases identical to TRBD2. CDR3 length: 15 residues. CDR1 LNHNV and CDR2 YYDKDF come from the germline V gene (reference sequence). Losses at the gene ends were 5 bases for V and 4 bases for J; bases not matched to a gene: 8. In DNA, the CDR3 is TGTGCCACCAGCTCCCCGGGTAGCGGGTACAATGAGCAGTTCTTC. It is translated as CATSSPGSGYNEQFF. Filled out from reference TRBV15 and TRBJ2-1, the complete variable domain reads DAMVIQNPRYQVTQFGKPVTLSCSQTLNHNVMYWYQQKSSQAPKLLFHYYDKDFNNEADTPDNFQSRRPNTSFCFLDIRSPGLGDTAMYLCATSSPGSGYNEQFFGPGTRLTVL.

The chain combines TRBV5-1 with TRBJ2-3, with 8 bases aligning to TRBD1. Looked up from germline, CDR1 is SGHRS and CDR2 is YFSETQ. With V trimmed by 2 bases and J by 4 bases, 6 bases remained unmatched. CDR3 length equals 15 residues. The CDR3 sequence is CASSFLVQGADTQYF. The CDR3 region has the DNA TGCGCCAGCAGCTTCTTGGTACAGGGGGCAGATACGCAGTATTTT.

The genes are TRBV19 and TRBJ2-4; D is uncertain. The CDR3 extends over 17 amino acids. Germline V lookup: CDR1 LNHDA, CDR2 SQIVND (reference sequence). Trimming took off 4 bases at V and 0 bases at J, with 16 bases between the two ends. The CDR3: CASSNPGAGLAKNIQYF. The DNA for the CDR3 is TGTGCCAGTAGTAATCCAGGTGCCGGCCTAGCCAAAAACATTCAGTACTTC.